A selection of T cell receptor beta chains follows, all from one sample in a study of cytomegalovirus exposure and HLA in healthy donors. The repertoire was sequenced with immunoSEQ multiplex PCR; TCRdb's copy has only in-frame clones and lacks some. This table has about 360,000 clones, just over 85% appearing once. The sequencing sample was made of PBMCs. The receptors here all came from a woman aged 18-29 years in good health and CMV-seronegative. The CDR3 runs from the conserved cysteine through the conserved F or W. The order of the fields is CDR3 length, V gene, D gene, clone size, J gene, CDR3 protein, CDR3 DNA. D genes are given only for firm matches. Part of the rows lack a size; the others show once, few, many or a class for expanded clones.

cdr3_length: 15; v_call: TRBV2; d_call: NA; clone_size: NA; j_call: TRBJ2-3; cdr3_aa: CASSGGLTTTDTQYF; cdr3_nt: TGTGCCAGCAGTGGAGGACTGACTACCACAGATACGCAGTATTTT
cdr3_length: 14; v_call: TRBV2; d_call: TRBD2; clone_size: NA; j_call: TRBJ2-5; cdr3_aa: CASVLAGSAETQYF; cdr3_nt: TGTGCCAGCGTGCTAGCGGGAAGCGCAGAGACCCAGTACTTC
cdr3_length: 12; v_call: TRBV30; d_call: NA; clone_size: NA; j_call: TRBJ2-5; cdr3_aa: CAFEGDQETQYF; cdr3_nt: TGTGCCTTCGAAGGGGACCAAGAGACCCAGTACTTC
cdr3_length: 14; v_call: TRBV6-6; d_call: NA; clone_size: NA; j_call: TRBJ1-5; cdr3_aa: CASRQDRPGQPQHF; cdr3_nt: TGTGCCAGCAGGCAAGACAGGCCGGGGCAGCCCCAGCATTTT
cdr3_length: 13; v_call: TRBV7-2; d_call: NA; clone_size: NA; j_call: TRBJ1-1; cdr3_aa: CASTLSFNTEAFF; cdr3_nt: TGTGCCAGCACCCTGAGCTTTAACACTGAAGCTTTCTTT
cdr3_length: 14; v_call: TRBV27; d_call: NA; clone_size: NA; j_call: TRBJ1-1; cdr3_aa: CASSLGRSSTEAFF; cdr3_nt: TGTGCCAGCAGTTTGGGCAGGTCCAGCACTGAAGCTTTCTTT
cdr3_length: 17; v_call: TRBV28; d_call: TRBD2; clone_size: once; j_call: TRBJ2-7; cdr3_aa: CASSLSGLAGRAYEQYF; cdr3_nt: TGTGCCAGCAGTTTATCCGGACTAGCGGGACGAGCCTACGAGCAGTACTTC
cdr3_length: 15; v_call: TRBV29-1; d_call: TRBD2; clone_size: NA; j_call: TRBJ2-5; cdr3_aa: CSVALSGGPQETQYF; cdr3_nt: TGCAGCGTTGCCCTGAGCGGGGGACCCCAAGAGACCCAGTACTTC
cdr3_length: 17; v_call: TRBV28; d_call: TRBD2; clone_size: NA; j_call: TRBJ2-3; cdr3_aa: CASSFPTSGTGQDTQYF; cdr3_nt: TGTGCCAGCAGTTTCCCCACTAGCGGCACCGGACAGGATACGCAGTATTTT
cdr3_length: 16; v_call: TRBV7-6; d_call: NA; clone_size: NA; j_call: TRBJ2-1; cdr3_aa: CASSQRTGSSADEQFF; cdr3_nt: TGTGCCAGCAGCCAACGAACCGGGAGTTCGGCCGATGAGCAGTTCTTC
cdr3_length: 14; v_call: TRBV10-3; d_call: NA; clone_size: NA; j_call: TRBJ2-7; cdr3_aa: CAIRSTGNAYEQYF; cdr3_nt: TGTGCCATCCGGAGTACAGGGAATGCCTACGAGCAGTACTTC
cdr3_length: 15; v_call: TRBV2; d_call: TRBD2; clone_size: NA; j_call: TRBJ2-1; cdr3_aa: CASSDVGLARLEQFF; cdr3_nt: TGTGCCAGCAGTGACGTAGGACTAGCCCGTCTCGAGCAGTTCTTC
cdr3_length: 13; v_call: TRBV28; d_call: NA; clone_size: NA; j_call: TRBJ2-7; cdr3_aa: CASSNQDSYEQYF; cdr3_nt: TGTGCCAGCAGTAACCAGGACTCCTACGAGCAGTACTTC
cdr3_length: 13; v_call: TRBV5-6; d_call: NA; clone_size: NA; j_call: TRBJ2-7; cdr3_aa: CASGPTDSYEQYF; cdr3_nt: TGTGCCAGCGGACCGACAGACTCCTACGAGCAGTACTTC
cdr3_length: 17; v_call: TRBV27; d_call: TRBD1; clone_size: NA; j_call: TRBJ2-1; cdr3_aa: CASTYLTGDGLYNEQFF; cdr3_nt: TGTGCCAGCACATACCTGACAGGGGATGGCCTATACAATGAGCAGTTCTTC
cdr3_length: 14; v_call: TRBV7-9; d_call: TRBD2; clone_size: NA; j_call: TRBJ2-2; cdr3_aa: CASHEVAGDGELFF; cdr3_nt: TGTGCCAGCCATGAAGTAGCGGGGGACGGGGAGCTGTTTTTT